This section outlines one TCR beta chain sequence together with its context. Its antigen is unknown. The sample originates from a study of T cells in Graves' hyperthyroidism and ophthalmopathy. Study-wide context: Peripheral blood was drawn at first diagnosis, prior to all treatment.

Exclusion of a patient resulted from uncontrolled infection, other autoimmune disease, pregnancy or lactation. Amplified TCR beta CDR3 regions came from RNA transcripts. First-round RT-PCR of the TCR CDR3 relied on the HTBI primer set. TCRdb reprocessed the multiplex PCR reads via MiXCR and lists one record per CDR3 protein. The table includes approximately 600,000 distinct CDR3 sequences, 12% to 15% detected once. Study-level results: Most thyroid clonotypes that were expanded above 0.001 also turned up in blood. A 13 V-J signature model discriminated ophthalmopathy versus stable hyperthyroidism.

V was pared by 3 bases and J by 3 bases, with 6 bases of the junction left unmatched. Germline CDR1 reads PRHDT; CDR2 reads FYEKMQ (reference sequence). This CDR3 has 15 residues. The sequenced material came from blood. The TCR originated in a woman aged 18 to 35 with Graves' ophthalmopathy. The V gene is TRBV13, the J gene TRBJ2-3; 7 positions agree with TRBD2. CDR3 protein: CASSFFSGRTDTQYF. Written as DNA, the CDR3 is TGTGCCAGCAGCTTTTTTAGCGGGCGGACAGATACGCAGTATTTT.